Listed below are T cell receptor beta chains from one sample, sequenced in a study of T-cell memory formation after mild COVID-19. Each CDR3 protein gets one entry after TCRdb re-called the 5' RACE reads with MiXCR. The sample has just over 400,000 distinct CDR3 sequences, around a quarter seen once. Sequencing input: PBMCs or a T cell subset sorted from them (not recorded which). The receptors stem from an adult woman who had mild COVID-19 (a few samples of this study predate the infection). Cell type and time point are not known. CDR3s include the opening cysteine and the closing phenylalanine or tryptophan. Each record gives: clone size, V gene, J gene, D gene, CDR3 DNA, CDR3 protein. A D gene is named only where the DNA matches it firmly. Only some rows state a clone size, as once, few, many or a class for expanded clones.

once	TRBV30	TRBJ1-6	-	TGTGCCTGGAGTTCCGTTCTTAATTCACCCCTCCACTTT	CAWSSVLNSPLHF
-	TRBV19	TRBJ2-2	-	TGTGCCAGTAGTATATCGGACGGAGGAGGGGAGCTGTTTTTT	CASSISDGGGELFF
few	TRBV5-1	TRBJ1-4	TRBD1	TGCGCCAGCAGCGTCGGGACAGGTGGATATGAAAAACTGTTTTTT	CASSVGTGGYEKLFF
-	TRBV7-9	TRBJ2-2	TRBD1	TGTGCCAGCAGCCTCGGACAGGCCGGGGAGCTGTTTTTT	CASSLGQAGELFF
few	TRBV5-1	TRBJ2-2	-	TGCGCCAGCAGCTTGAGGGCCGACAGGGAGCTGTTTTTT	CASSLRADRELFF
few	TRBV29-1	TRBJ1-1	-	TGCAGCGTTGATGGACAGTTTTTCTTT	CSVDGQFFF
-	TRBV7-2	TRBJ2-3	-	TGTGCCAGCAGCTTATCCTATCTGCGTGGTAGCGTTCGCAGCACAGATACGCAGTATTTT	CASSLSYLRGSVRSTDTQYF
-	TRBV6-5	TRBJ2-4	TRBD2	TGTGCCAGCAGTTTTCTGGGACTAGCGCGCGGAAACATTCAGTACTTC	CASSFLGLARGNIQYF
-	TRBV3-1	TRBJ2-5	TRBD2	TGTGCCAGCAGCCAACTCCAGCGGGGCGAGACCCAGTACTTC	CASSQLQRGETQYF
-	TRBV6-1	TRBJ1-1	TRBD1	TGTGCCAGCAGGGACAGGTGGACTGAAGCTTTCTTT	CASRDRWTEAFF